A single sample is the source of the 10 T cell receptor beta chains below, sequenced in a study of shared clonotypes between healthy human individuals. Naive CD8 cells, CD45RO-negative and positively selected for CCR7, excluded terminally differentiated effector memory CD45RA+ cells. This table comes from immunoSEQ multiplex PCR, and its TCRdb copy is limited to in-frame clones, with some not included. The repertoire holds 650,000 to 800,000 clones, about 91% seen once, with 24% in the top ten. The material sequenced was naive CD8+ T cells sorted from blood. Every receptor here comes from a young man in good health.

J is TRBJ2-1 and V is TRBV28; maybe TRBD2 (6 bases). Trimming took off 6 bases at V and 8 bases at J, with 20 bases between the two ends. The germline CDR1 and CDR2 sequences are MDHEN and SYDVKM. The CDR3 length is 15 residues. The CDR3 protein is CASSLRDLDSYEQFF. The CDR3 coding sequence is TGTGCCAGCAGCCTCCGGGACTTGGACTCCTATGAGCAGTTCTTC. The full variable domain, with the rest looked up from reference TRBV28 and TRBJ2-1, is DVKVTQSSRYLVKRTGEKVFLECVQDMDHENMFWYRQDPGLGLRLIYFSYDVKMKEKGDIPEGYSVSREKKERFSLILESASTNQTSMYLCASSLRDLDSYEQFFGPGTRLTVL.

Details on this clone: At the DNA level, this CDR3 is encoded by other sequences in the same sample as well. The chain employs TRBV7-9 and TRBJ1-5; D not certain. The CDR3 is made up of 12 amino acids. Germline CDR1 reads SEHNR; CDR2 reads FQNEAQ (reference sequence). V shed 1 base and J shed 6 bases, with 4 bases lying between them. The CDR3 DNA follows: TGTGCCAGCAGCTTAGGGAGTCAGCCCCAGCATTTT. Encoded protein: CASSLGSQPQHF.

This clone was found once. This same CDR3 is encoded by further DNA sequences in the sample. V usage is TRBV27 and J usage is TRBJ2-7, with D perhaps matching TRBD2 (6 bases). The CDR3 runs 13 residues. CDR1 and CDR2 from the germline V gene are MNHEY and SMNVEV (reference sequence). V was shortened by 4 bases and J by 3 bases, with 10 bases between the two germline ends. In nucleotides, the CDR3 is TGTGCCAGCAGTTACCGAGCGGGCTACGAGCAGTACTTC. Translated, it gives CASSYRAGYEQYF.

The rearrangement uses TRBV27 and TRBJ2-3; D uncertain. Germline lookup yields CDR1 MNHEY and CDR2 SMNVEV (reference sequence). V lost 5 bases to trimming and J lost 2 bases, with 5 bases between them. The CDR3 has 12 amino acids. The CDR3 reads CASSQLTDTQYF. CDR3 bases: TGTGCCAGCAGTCAGCTCACAGATACGCAGTATTTT.

J is TRBJ2-7 and V is TRBV27, with D possibly TRBD2 on 6 matching bases. Germline lookup yields CDR1 MNHEY and CDR2 SMNVEV (reference sequence). There are 18 residues in the CDR3. V was trimmed by 1 base and J by 2 bases, leaving 21 bases between them. As DNA, the CDR3 is TGTGCCAGCAGTTTATTGGCAGGCGGGACCTACCTGCCCTACGAGCAGTACTTC. This encodes CASSLLAGGTYLPYEQYF.

V usage is TRBV2 and J usage is TRBJ2-7; the match to TRBD2 covers 7 bases. J lost 1 base, V lost 7 bases, and 10 bases had no gene match. The CDR3 is 15 residues long. CDR1 is SNHLY, CDR2 FYNNEI, per germline. The CDR3 bases are TGTGCCAGCAAAGCTGCGGCTAGCGGTTCCTACGAGCAGTACTTC. This gives the protein CASKAAASGSYEQYF.

The J gene is TRBJ1-2, the V gene TRBV29-1, with 9 bases matching TRBD1. The CDR3 spans 15 residues. Germline V gene lookup returns CDR1 SQVTM and CDR2 ANQGSEA. Trimming at V came to 4 bases and at J to 4 bases, leaving 10 bases not matched to a gene. CDR3 sequence reads: CSVGRDRDEGYGYTF. DNA of the CDR3: TGCAGCGTTGGAAGGGACAGGGATGAGGGCTATGGCTACACCTTC.

This clone was counted between two and nine times. The chain has TRBV6-6 and TRBJ2-1, with D perhaps given as TRBD1 or TRBD2 (6 bases each). The V end lost 0 bases, the J end lost 7 bases, and 13 bases lay between the germline ends. Germline V gene data show CDR1 as MNHNY and CDR2 as SVGAGI (reference sequence). The CDR3 covers 15 residues. Written as DNA, the CDR3 is TGTGCCAGCAGTTACTCGGGGGGCAGGAATAATGAGCAGTTCTTC. This gives the protein CASSYSGGRNNEQFF.

The chain carries TRBV7-6 and TRBJ1-3; D unclear. CDR3 length equals 14 residues. V was pared by 3 bases and J by 2 bases, with 8 bases between. The germline V gene encodes CDR1 SGHVS and CDR2 FNYEAQ. CDR3 residues: CASSFDGAGNTIYF. The CDR3 bases are TGTGCCAGCAGCTTCGACGGAGCTGGAAACACCATATATTTT.

The J gene is TRBJ2-6, the V gene TRBV4-1; no reliable D call. The V and J ends lost 1 base and 0 bases respectively, with 10 bases between them. Germline CDR1 and CDR2: MGHRA and YSYEKL. The CDR3 spans 17 residues. The CDR3 reads CASSQAQEISGANVLTF. Here the CDR3 DNA reads TGCGCCAGCAGCCAAGCGCAGGAGATCTCTGGGGCCAACGTCCTGACTTTC.